This section outlines one TCR beta chain sequence together with its context. This clone is a singleton in its sample. Its antigen remains unidentified. Base qualities are not at hand, and no much larger clone is one base apart. CDR1 and CDR2 were assigned from the germline V gene as SGHRS and YFSETQ. V is shortened by 4 bases, J by 5 bases, and the region joining them spans 15 bases. The CDR3 has 15 amino acids, counting the end cysteine and phenylalanine. CDR3 DNA only is kept here, 45 bases in frame from base 1. This sample stems from a study of CD4 T cells in relation to SARS-CoV-2 and coronaviruses (TCRdb year 2021). With regard to the full study: A median age of around 35 years, with a range of about 21 to 72 years, was recorded for the full convalescent cohort of 12 patients. The roughly 12 convalescent patients included 8 males and 4 females; two subjects were Hispanic. Using patient-derived lymphoblastoid cell lines, the shared crossreactive spike epitopes were mapped to their HLA restriction. Memory CD4+ T cell crossreactivity between SARS-CoV-2 and common cold coronavirus spike proteins was assessed at the TCR clonotype level in the study. The Adaptive Biotechnologies TCR-sequencing kit was used for samples from a few pre-COVID donors and for the naive versus memory experiments, whereas the other data were Illumina-based. For other donors in the study, expansion assays were sequenced with a different, Illumina-based TCR-beta assay. Broader findings and caveats from the paper: The study was constrained by small numbers of patients and of tested TCRs. Naive versus memory sequencing indicated the assay detects memory recall responses rather than primary responses primed during culture. Roughly 67% of donors had memory CD4+ clonotypes that crossrecognized SARS-CoV-2 and at least one common cold coronavirus spike. Crossreactive clones showed significantly weaker SARS-CoV-2-driven expansion than monoreactive clones, consistent with antigenic imprinting. No donor contributed both pre-pandemic and post-infection samples, which limited tracing the source of pre-existing responses. Crossreactivity analysis was centred on spike protein, so crossreactivity against other viral proteins was not assessed.

DNA from uncultured naive and memory CD4+ T cells underwent immunoSEQ TCR-beta sequencing at deep resolution. Under the source paper's analysis protocol: During preprocessing, nonproductive sequences were removed, along with CDR3s that did not begin with C, did not end with F or W, or were shorter than 7 amino acids. Cultured and uncultured naive and memory CD4+ repertoires were searched for previously identified spike- and CEF-reactive CDR3s. After three terminal residues were trimmed from each end, CDR3 homology was quantified as pairwise Levenshtein distance using the stringdist R package. What TCRdb holds here is the immuneACCESS table cut down to in-frame rearrangements. Part of the clones is not present; checked against another copy, under half of the missing clones reflect an unresolved V gene, and the others are unexplained. That table gives V, J and clone size, and the DNA gave D and trimming. Within this sample are about 56,000 clones, with approximately 90% of them counted one time only. Of the sample, 0.3% to 0.5% is held by the ten largest clones.

Naive and memory CD4+ T cells were separated from cryopreserved PBMCs by first enriching for CD4 and then performing EasySep naive CD4+ T cell enrichment. Ficoll-Paque PLUS gradient centrifugation was used to isolate PBMCs from either whole blood or leukapheresis product. PBMCs were either used fresh in the expansion assay or cryopreserved at -140 degrees C. The QIAamp Micro DNA Kit was used to extract genomic DNA from the CD4+ T cells. The origin of this receptor is an adult with COVID-19. The rearranged chain carries TRBV5-1 and TRBJ1-4; the D gene identity is not certain. Sequenced input: naive CD4+ T cells from PBMCs. According to the study, the label for this sample's cell subset or site signals: naive CD4+ T cells isolated by negative enrichment. The CDR3 in this case is CASSGSQRINEKLFF. The bases are TGCGCCAGCAGCGGATCACAGAGGATAAATGAAAAACTGTTTTTT.